Below, 5 T cell receptor beta chains from the same sample are listed, as sequenced in a study of T cell responses to AZD1222 COVID-19 vaccine. Only in-frame clones appear in the TCRdb table, and some are missing; sequencing was by immunoSEQ multiplex PCR. The table has tens of thousands of clones, almost 90% seen once; the top ten hold 7.8%. The specimen was peripheral blood, collected on day 0 of AZD1222 vaccination. These receptors were collected from an adult in good health.

The rearrangement links TRBV6-5 to TRBJ1-2; D is ambiguous. The germline V and J ends were trimmed by 2 bases and 6 bases, with 13 bases remaining between them. Germline V gene lookup returns CDR1 MNHEY and CDR2 SVGAGI. The CDR3 runs 14 residues. CDR3 residues: CASSYGQDRDGYTF. In DNA form, the CDR3 reads TGTGCCAGCAGTTACGGGCAGGATCGTGATGGCTACACCTTC.

The gene calls are TRBV6-4 and TRBJ1-4, with 10 bases aligning to TRBD1. Germline values: CDR1 MRHNA, CDR2 SNTAGT. V lost 2 bases and J lost 8; bases outside the gene matches: 5. The CDR3 spans 15 residues. This chain's CDR3 is CASSDGTGAGEKLFF. CDR3 nucleotides: TGTGCCAGCAGTGACGGGACAGGGGCTGGAGAAAAACTGTTTTTT.

The chain employs TRBV7-3 and TRBJ2-1; 10 positions agree with TRBD2. The CDR3 is 16 residues long. The V and J ends lost 2 bases and 6 bases, in that order; junction bases with no gene match: 7. Germline V gives CDR1 SGHTA, CDR2 FQGTGA. The CDR3 region has the DNA TGTGCCAGCAGCTTAGAGGCTAGCGGGGGATCCAATGAGCAGTTCTTC. Encoded protein: CASSLEASGGSNEQFF.

The chain carries TRBV3-1 (or the pseudogene TRBV3-2) and TRBJ1-1, with TRBD1 identical over 9 bases. This CDR3 spans 11 amino acids. V was clipped by 5 bases and J by 14 bases; unmatched bases: 6. CDR1 and CDR2 from the germline V gene are LGHDT and YNNKEL (reference sequence). Written as DNA, the CDR3 is TGTGCCAGCAGCAGGGGACAGGGCGAATTCTTT. Amino acid sequence: CASSRGQGEFF.

This chain connects TRBV20-1 to TRBJ2-4, with 7 bases aligning to TRBD2. V dropped 3 bases and J dropped 0; count of bases not matched to a gene: 5. The CDR3 contains 15 residues. The germline V gene has CDR1 DFQATT and CDR2 SNEGSKA (reference sequence). The CDR3 DNA sequence: TGCAGTGCTAGTGAAGCGGGGCTAGCCAAAAACATTCAGTACTTC. It specifies CSASEAGLAKNIQYF.